The entry that follows covers one T cell receptor (beta chain) sequence. Clones were read by immunoSEQ multiplex PCR, and TCRdb kept only the in-frame ones, dropping some. Among about 34,000 clones, about 88% were seen once, and the ten largest hold under 15%. The source of the sample is a study of blood T cell repertoires in COVID-19. This CDR3 region has 17 residues. Germline loops: CDR1 LGHNA, CDR2 YSLEER. Trimming removed 0 bases at V and 8 bases at J, with 22 bases between. Sequenced input: peripheral blood. The V and J genes are TRBV4-3 and TRBJ1-2; D gene uncertain. This clonotype was sampled from a man in his 70s with active COVID-19. The CDR3: CASSQEGGKAATGGYTF. CDR3 in DNA: TGCGCCAGCAGCCAAGAGGGTGGAAAAGCGGCGACGGGGGGCTACACCTTC.